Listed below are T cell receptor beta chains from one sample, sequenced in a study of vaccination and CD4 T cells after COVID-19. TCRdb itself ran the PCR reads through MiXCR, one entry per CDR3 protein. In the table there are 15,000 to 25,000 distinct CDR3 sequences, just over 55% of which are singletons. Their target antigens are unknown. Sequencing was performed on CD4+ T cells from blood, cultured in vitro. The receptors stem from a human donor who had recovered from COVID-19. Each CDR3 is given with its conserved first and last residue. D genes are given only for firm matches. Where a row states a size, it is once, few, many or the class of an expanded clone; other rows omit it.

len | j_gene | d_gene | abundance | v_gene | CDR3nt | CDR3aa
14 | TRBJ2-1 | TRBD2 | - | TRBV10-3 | TGTGCCATCAGTAGCGGGAGTTTCTACAATGAGCAGTTCTTC | CAISSGSFYNEQFF
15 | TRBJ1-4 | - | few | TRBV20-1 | TGCAGTGCCATGCCGGGACACTCAACTAATGAAAAACTGTTTTTT | CSAMPGHSTNEKLFF
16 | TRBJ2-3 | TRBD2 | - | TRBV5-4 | TGTGCCAGCAGCTTGCGCCTAGCGGGGGGCACAGATACGCAGTATTTT | CASSLRLAGGTDTQYF
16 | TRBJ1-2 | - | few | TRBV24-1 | TGTGCCACCCCACCTGGGGGGACCACGAAAGACTATGGCTACACCTTC | CATPPGGTTKDYGYTF
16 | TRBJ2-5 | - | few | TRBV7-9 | TGTGCCAGCAGCGGGGGGGGACAACCTCCTGCAGAGACCCAGTACTTC | CASSGGGQPPAETQYF
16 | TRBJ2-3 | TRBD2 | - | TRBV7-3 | TGTGCCAGCAGCACCCGTGGCGGGGGGACCACAGATACGCAGTATTTT | CASSTRGGGTTDTQYF
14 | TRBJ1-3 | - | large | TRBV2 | TGTGCCAGCAGTAGGGGACCTGACGGGAACACCATATATTTT | CASSRGPDGNTIYF
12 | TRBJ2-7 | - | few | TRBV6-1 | TGTGCCAGCACCCTCTACTCCTACGAGCAGTACTTC | CASTLYSYEQYF
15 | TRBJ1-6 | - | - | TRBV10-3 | TGTGCCATCAGTGTTTCTTCGACGGTGGGTTCACCCCTCCACTTT | CAISVSSTVGSPLHF
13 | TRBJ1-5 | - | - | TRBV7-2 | TGTGCCAGCAGCCACGACAGAAATCAGCCCCAGCATTTT | CASSHDRNQPQHF
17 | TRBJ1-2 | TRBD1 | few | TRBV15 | TGTGCCACCAGCAGTCTCCTGGGACAGGGGGCCCGCTATGGCTACACCTTC | CATSSLLGQGARYGYTF
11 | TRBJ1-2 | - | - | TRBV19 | TGTGCCAGTGGAGGGTCCTATGGCTACACCTTC | CASGGSYGYTF
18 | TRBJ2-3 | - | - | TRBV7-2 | TGCGCCAGCAGCCAAGTGGCCCGCCGGGGGGCCGGTTTAGATACGCAGTATTTT | CASSQVARRGAGLDTQYF
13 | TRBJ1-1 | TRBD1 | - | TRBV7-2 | TGTGCCAGCAGCTTAGAAAAGGGGGCATTAGCTTTCTTT | CASSLEKGALAFF
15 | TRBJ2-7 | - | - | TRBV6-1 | TGTGCCAGCAGGATCGAGGGGGGAAGGGTATACGAGCAGTACTTC | CASRIEGGRVYEQYF
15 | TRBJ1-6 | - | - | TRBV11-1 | TGTGCCAGCAGCCATGGGACGGAATATAATTCACCCCTCCACTTT | CASSHGTEYNSPLHF
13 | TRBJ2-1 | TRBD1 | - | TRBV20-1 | TGCAGCGCCAACCCGGGACAGGGGGACGAGCAGTTCTTC | CSANPGQGDEQFF
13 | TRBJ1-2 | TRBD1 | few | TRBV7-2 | TGTGCCAGCAGCGGCCAGGGGGCTTATGGCTACACCTTC | CASSGQGAYGYTF
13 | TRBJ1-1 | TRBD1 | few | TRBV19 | TGTGCCACCCGGACAGGGGGGAACACTGAAGCTTTCTTT | CATRTGGNTEAFF
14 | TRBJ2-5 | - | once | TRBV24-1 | TGTGCCACCAGTGAAACGGGGGCGGTAGAGACCCAGTACTTC | CATSETGAVETQYF
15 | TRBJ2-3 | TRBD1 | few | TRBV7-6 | TGTGCCAGCAGCTTGGGGGGACAGGGGGTGGATACGCAGTATTTT | CASSLGGQGVDTQYF
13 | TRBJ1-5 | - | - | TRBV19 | TGTGCCAGTAGTATGAGGTTTGATCAGCCCCAGCATTTT | CASSMRFDQPQHF
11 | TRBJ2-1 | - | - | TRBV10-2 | TGCGCCAGTACTGACAGCAATGAGCAGTTCTTC | CASTDSNEQFF
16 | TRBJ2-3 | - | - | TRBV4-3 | TGCGCCAGCAGCCAAGGTATAGCGTCTAGCACAGATACGCAGTATTTT | CASSQGIASSTDTQYF
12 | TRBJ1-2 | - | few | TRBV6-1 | TGTGCCAGCAGTCCCCAGGGGAGTGGCTACACCTTC | CASSPQGSGYTF
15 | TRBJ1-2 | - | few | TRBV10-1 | TGCGCCAGCACCAACTCGGCGGGGGATAACTATGGCTACACCTTC | CASTNSAGDNYGYTF
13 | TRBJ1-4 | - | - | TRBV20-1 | TGCAGTGCTAGGGAGGTAGTGGGAGAAAAACTGTTTTTT | CSAREVVGEKLFF
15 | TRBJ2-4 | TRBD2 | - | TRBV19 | TGTGCCAGTAGTCCCAGGACTAGCGGAAGGAGCATTCAGTACTTC | CASSPRTSGRSIQYF
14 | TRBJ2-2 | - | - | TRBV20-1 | TGCAGTGCCAGCGGTCCGGGGAACACCGGGGAGCTGTTTTTT | CSASGPGNTGELFF
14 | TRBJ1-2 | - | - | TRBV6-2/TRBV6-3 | TGTGCCAGCAGTTCGTTAGGCCTCAGCTATGGCTACACCTTC | CASSSLGLSYGYTF
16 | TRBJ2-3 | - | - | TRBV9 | TGTGCCAGCAGCGTAGACTGGAGCCCTCGCACAGATACGCAGTATTTT | CASSVDWSPRTDTQYF
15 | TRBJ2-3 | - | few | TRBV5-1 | TGCGCCAGCAGCCCCCCGGAGGGGCTCACAGATACGCAGTATTTT | CASSPPEGLTDTQYF
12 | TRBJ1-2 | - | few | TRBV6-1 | TGTGCCAGCAGCTCCGAGGGCTATGGCTACACCTTC | CASSSEGYGYTF
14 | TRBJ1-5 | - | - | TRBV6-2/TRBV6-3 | TGTGCCAGCAGCACCGACGGAAGCAATCAGCCCCAGCATTTT | CASSTDGSNQPQHF
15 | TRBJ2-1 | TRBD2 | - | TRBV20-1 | TGCAGTGCTATTGATAGCGGGAGAAAGAGGAATGAGCAGTTCTTC | CSAIDSGRKRNEQFF
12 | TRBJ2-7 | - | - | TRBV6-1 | TGTGCCAGCGGGCCAGAGACCTACGAGCAGTACTTC | CASGPETYEQYF
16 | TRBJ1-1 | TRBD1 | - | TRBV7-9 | TGTGCCAGCAGCTTAACGTCTGGACAGGGGTTCACTGAAGCTTTCTTT | CASSLTSGQGFTEAFF
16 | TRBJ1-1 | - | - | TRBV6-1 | TGTGCCAGCAAGGCAGGGCACCTCGTAGGGGCGGGTGAAGCTTTCTTT | CASKAGHLVGAGEAFF
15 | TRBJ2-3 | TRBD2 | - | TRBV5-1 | TGCGCCAGCAGCTTGGAGGGGAGGGTTTGGGATACGCAGTATTTT | CASSLEGRVWDTQYF
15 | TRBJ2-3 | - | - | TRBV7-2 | TGTGCCAGCAGCTGGAAAGGGAGAGACACAGATACGCAGTATTTT | CASSWKGRDTDTQYF
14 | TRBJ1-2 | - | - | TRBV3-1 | TGTGCCAGCAGCCAATACGATTGGGGTGGCGGCTACACCTTC | CASSQYDWGGGYTF
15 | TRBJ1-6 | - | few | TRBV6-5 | TGTGCCAGCAGTTACGAAGGGGCCCAGAATTCACCCCTCCACTTT | CASSYEGAQNSPLHF
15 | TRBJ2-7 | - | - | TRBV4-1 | TGCGCCAGCAGCCAAGGGACTTCGTTGGACTACGAGCAGTACTTC | CASSQGTSLDYEQYF
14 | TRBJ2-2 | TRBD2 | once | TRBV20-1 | TGCAGTGCCCGTAGCGGGGGAAACACCGGGGAGCTGTTTTTT | CSARSGGNTGELFF
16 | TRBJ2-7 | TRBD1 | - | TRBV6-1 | TGTGCCAGCAGTGAAGGTCAAGGGGGCAGAAGGGGCGAGCAGTACTTC | CASSEGQGGRRGEQYF
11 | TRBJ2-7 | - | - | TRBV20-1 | TGCAGTGCTACGGATACCTACGAGCAGTACTTC | CSATDTYEQYF
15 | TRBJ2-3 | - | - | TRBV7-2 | TGTGCCAGCAGCTTAGCTGGGGAACGCACAGATACGCAGTATTTT | CASSLAGERTDTQYF